This paragraph covers one TCR beta chain sequence. This sample is part of a study of shared clonotypes between healthy human individuals. This table comes from immunoSEQ multiplex PCR, and its TCRdb copy is limited to in-frame clones, with some not included. The repertoire has about 2.1 million clones, just over 90% of them found once; the top ten carry less than 2%. CD45RO negativity and positive selection for CCR7 defined naive CD8 cells, a population that excluded terminally differentiated effector memory CD45RA+ cells. The V gene lost 5 bases and the J gene lost 5 bases, with 19 bases spanning the gap. The CDR3 has 16 amino acids. Looked up from germline, CDR1 is LNHDA and CDR2 is SQIVND (reference sequence).

Input material: naive CD8+ T cells from PBMCs. The chain has TRBV19 and TRBJ1-5; TRBD1 is a possible D gene (5 bases). This receptor was identified in a young man in good health. Some clones in this sample may be carry-over from other donors' samples. The CDR3 sequence is CASSLSRQPSHQPQHF. Here the CDR3 DNA reads TGTGCCAGTAGTCTCAGTCGACAGCCGAGCCATCAGCCCCAGCATTTT.